This entry lists 28 T cell receptor beta chains sequenced from one sample in a study of T cells in Graves' hyperthyroidism and ophthalmopathy. Amplified TCR beta CDR3 regions derived from RNA transcripts. The primer set for the first-round RT-PCR of the TCR CDR3 was HTBI. A single record per CDR3 protein comes from TCRdb applying MiXCR to the multiplex PCR reads. This sample carries approximately 380,000 distinct CDR3 sequences, 15% to 20% of them seen once, and the ten largest clones take around 40%. Specimen: blood. Receptors were obtained from a man aged 18 to 29 with Graves' ophthalmopathy.

In this sample, this clonotype turned up many times. The chain's CDR3 is CASRQYSNQPQHF. CDR3 sequence (DNA): TGTGCCAGCAGGCAGTATAGCAATCAGCCCCAGCATTTT. The rearrangement joins TRBV12-3 or TRBV12-4 to TRBJ1-5; D uncertain. Between the trimmed V and J ends, which lost 6 bases and 0 bases, there was a span of 6 bases. The CDR3 contains 13 residues.

Many counts were recorded for this clonotype. The gene calls are TRBV20-1 and TRBJ1-5; no clear D. This CDR3 comprises 16 residues. V was shortened by 2 bases and J by 1 base, with 15 bases between the two germline ends. Germline V gene sequence: CDR1 DFQATT, CDR2 SNEGSKA (reference sequence). The CDR3 DNA reads TGCAGTGCTAGACGGAGAGTGGGCACCAGCAATCAGCCCCAGCATTTT. Amino acids: CSARRRVGTSNQPQHF.

The chain couples TRBV3-1 to TRBJ1-1, with 8 nucleotides matching TRBD1. Germline trimming cut 6 bases from V and 5 bases from J; bases unmatched to any gene: 8. This CDR3 contains 14 residues. The germline CDR1 and CDR2 sequences are LGHDT and YNNKEL (reference sequence). The CDR3 is CASSMQGAETEAFF. Written as DNA, the CDR3 is TGTGCCAGCAGTATGCAGGGGGCAGAAACTGAAGCTTTCTTT.

This clonotype was seen ten or more times. The V gene is TRBV18, the J gene TRBJ1-1, with D unresolved. Looked up from germline, CDR1 is KGHSH and CDR2 is LQKENI. Trimming pared 2 bases from V and 4 bases from J, leaving 8 bases between. The CDR3 runs 13 residues. The CDR3 DNA follows: TGTGCCAGCTCACCAGGGTTTAGCACTGAAGCTTTCTTT. Protein sequence: CASSPGFSTEAFF.

The V and J genes are TRBV19 and TRBJ2-7; D is undetermined. Germline V gene data show CDR1 as LNHDA and CDR2 as SQIVND (reference sequence). The CDR3 consists of 13 residues. Trimming shortened V by 4 bases and J by 1 base, and 8 bases separated the two germline ends. CDR3 DNA sequence: TGTGCCAGTAGTAAACCGGAATCCTACGAGCAGTACTTC. It codes for CASSKPESYEQYF. The full variable domain, in which reference TRBV19 and TRBJ2-7 provide the parts outside the CDR3, is DGGITQSPKYLFRKEGQNVTLSCEQNLNHDAMYWYRQDPGQGLRLIYYSQIVNDFQKGDIAEGYSVSREKKESFPLTVTSAQKNPTAFYLCASSKPESYEQYFGPGTRLTVT.

CDR3 coding DNA: TGCGCCAGCAGCCGCACAGGGGGCGGTGTCGGGAATGAGCAGTTCTTC. Its translation: CASSRTGGGVGNEQFF. V and J are TRBV4-1 and TRBJ2-1; the match to TRBD1 covers 9 bases. The CDR3 runs 16 residues. In germline, CDR1 is MGHRA, CDR2 YSYEKL. V gave up 4 bases and J gave up 7 bases; unmatched junction bases: 11.

The chain links TRBV5-1 to TRBJ1-6, with 8 nucleotides matching TRBD1. CDR1 SGHRS and CDR2 YFSETQ come from the germline V gene. V lost 5 bases, J lost 11 bases, and 12 bases stayed unmatched. The CDR3 consists of 15 residues. CDR3 sequence (DNA): TGCGCCAGCAGGACCCTAGACAGGGGAGATCCACCCCTCCACTTT. It is translated as CASRTLDRGDPPLHF.

This clonotype was detected a few times. The J gene is TRBJ1-3, the V gene TRBV9; no clear D. Germline CDR1 reads SGDLS; CDR2 reads YYNGEE. The V end lost 1 base, the J end lost 0 bases, and 11 bases lay between the germline ends. The CDR3 sequence is 16 residues long. CDR3 sequence reads: CASSVSSGYSGNTIYF. The DNA of the CDR3 is TGTGCCAGCAGCGTAAGTTCAGGATACTCTGGAAACACCATATATTTT.

V is TRBV7-3 and J is TRBJ2-1; D gene unclear. With 5 bases removed from V and 7 bases from J, the gap between germline ends came to 12 bases. The CDR3 covers 13 residues. Germline values: CDR1 SGHTA, CDR2 FQGTGA. The CDR3 sequence: CASSPAGVNEQFF. The CDR3 nucleotides read TGTGCCAGCAGCCCCGCTGGGGTAAATGAGCAGTTCTTC.

This clonotype was recorded many times. This sequence joins TRBV12-3 or TRBV12-4 and TRBJ2-3, with D hard to call. The germline V and J ends were trimmed by 7 bases and 0 bases, with 5 bases remaining between them. The CDR3 length is 12 residues. DNA of the CDR3: TGTGCCAGCACTCCTAGCACAGATACGCAGTATTTT. Amino acids: CASTPSTDTQYF.

This clonotype was seen only a few times. The chain employs TRBV6-4 and TRBJ1-2; no reliable D call. This CDR3 is 13 amino acids long. CDR1 is MRHNA and CDR2 is SNTAGT in the germline V gene. V lost 3 bases, J lost 8 bases, and 13 bases lay in between. CDR3 region: CASSEVGGSGYTF. DNA for the CDR3: TGTGCCAGCAGTGAAGTCGGAGGGAGCGGCTACACCTTC.

The sample holds a few counts of this clonotype. The chain couples TRBV2 to TRBJ2-1; D is ambiguous. This CDR3 contains 14 residues. Trimming left V 3 bases short and J 5 bases short, with 11 bases between. Germline V lookup: CDR1 SNHLY, CDR2 FYNNEI. The CDR3 DNA reads as TGTGCCAGCAGTGAGGTAGTAACCAACAATGAGCAGTTCTTC. This codes for CASSEVVTNNEQFF.

The CDR3 loop is CASWEGRGNQPQHF. As DNA, the CDR3 is TGTGCCAGCTGGGAGGGGAGAGGCAATCAGCCCCAGCATTTT. This sequence joins TRBV6-5 and TRBJ1-5; the D gene is possibly TRBD1 (5 bases). Germline loops: CDR1 MNHEY, CDR2 SVGAGI. Trimming removed 8 bases from V and 2 bases from J, with 13 bases in between. The CDR3 contains 14 residues.

This clonotype appeared many times. The germline gene is not matched at one end of the junction; a read error may be the cause. The chain joins TRBV9 to TRBJ1-1, with D possibly being TRBD1 (5 bases). The CDR3 consists of 13 residues. Germline V gives CDR1 SGDLS, CDR2 YYNGEE. The CDR3 reads CASSVEGDTEAFF. The CDR3 DNA reads TGTGCCAGCAGTGTAGAAGGGGACACTGAAGCTTTCTTT.

This clonotype showed up many times. The chain uses TRBV11-2 and TRBJ2-7; D unclear. CDR1 and CDR2 from the germline V gene are SGHAT and FQNNGV. The CDR3 has 13 residues. Trimming removed 5 bases from V and 7 bases from J, with 15 bases in between. The CDR3 here is CASSPDQILEQYF. Here the CDR3 DNA reads TGTGCCAGCAGCCCGGACCAGATATTGGAGCAGTACTTC.

V and J are TRBV12-3 or TRBV12-4 and TRBJ2-5, with D unclear. Deletions cut 6 bases from V and 7 bases from J, with 12 bases between. CDR3 length equals 12 residues. The CDR3 loop is CASRTTEGTQYF. DNA of the CDR3: TGTGCCAGCAGAACGACGGAAGGGACCCAGTACTTC.

This clonotype was counted only a few times. The CDR3 region is CATSRDSGEQYF. For the CDR3, the DNA is TGTGCCACCAGCAGAGATAGCGGAGAGCAGTACTTC. This sequence joins TRBV15 and TRBJ2-7, with D perhaps matching TRBD2 (6 bases). Trimming cost V 0 bases and J 7 bases, with 7 bases left between them. This CDR3 is built from 12 residues. Germline CDR1 reads LNHNV; CDR2 reads YYDKDF (reference sequence).

This clonotype was observed many times. V and J are TRBV20-1 and TRBJ2-7; D might be TRBD1 (7 bases). The V gene's germline CDR1 is DFQATT and CDR2 SNEGSKA (reference sequence). The CDR3 length is 13 residues. The ends were cut back, 1 base at V and 8 bases at J, with 15 bases in the middle. CDR3 coding DNA: TGCAGTGCTAGAGCCCAGGGGGACTTCAAGCAGTACTTC. Translated, it gives CSARAQGDFKQYF.

This clonotype has a single count. This rearrangement joins TRBV28 to TRBJ1-6, with TRBD1 as a possible D gene (6 bases). Germline assignment: CDR1 MDHEN and CDR2 SYDVKM. The V gene lost 7 bases and the J gene lost 8 bases, with 21 bases spanning the gap. The CDR3 consists of 16 residues. CDR3 residues: CASTPSGRGPDSPLHF. The CDR3 nucleotides read TGTGCCAGCACTCCCTCTGGTCGGGGGCCCGATTCACCCCTCCACTTT.

This clonotype was counted at least ten times. V and J are TRBV12-3 or TRBV12-4 and TRBJ1-2, with D maybe TRBD1 (6 bases). The CDR3 loop spans 12 amino acids. Trimming removed 7 bases from V and 8 bases from J, with 14 bases in between. The CDR3 sequence: CASKVGGYGYTF. The CDR3 DNA reads as TGTGCCAGCAAAGTAGGGGGGTACGGCTACACCTTC.

This clonotype has just a few counts. The V call is TRBV28, the J call TRBJ2-7; 8 nucleotides match TRBD1. The trim removed 6 bases at V and 2 bases at J, leaving 9 bases unmatched. The CDR3 length is 15 residues. Germline V gene lookup returns CDR1 MDHEN and CDR2 SYDVKM. This CDR3 reads CASRLPGQATYEQYF. CDR3 sequence (DNA): TGTGCCAGCAGGCTTCCGGGACAGGCAACCTACGAGCAGTACTTC.

This clonotype appeared many times. Here the CDR3 reads CASTEPGEEETQYF. CDR3 in DNA: TGTGCCAGCACCGAACCGGGAGAGGAAGAGACCCAGTACTTC. The chain employs TRBV6-1 and TRBJ2-5, with D perhaps matching TRBD2 (6 bases). This CDR3 is 14 amino acids long. Germline CDR1 reads MNHNS; CDR2 reads SASEGT. The V gene lost 7 bases and the J gene lost 3 bases, with 15 bases spanning the gap.

This clonotype was observed at least ten times. The chain uses TRBV13 and TRBJ1-6; the match to TRBD1 covers 7 bases. Germline CDR1 is PRHDT and CDR2 is FYEKMQ (reference sequence). V shed 6 bases and J 7 bases; nucleotides not matched to a gene: 6. The CDR3 runs 14 residues. The CDR3 DNA follows: TGTGCCAGCAGAGCCGGGACAGAGAATTCACCCCTCCACTTT. It is translated as CASRAGTENSPLHF.

This clonotype was seen repeatedly, ten times or more. The chain uses TRBV7-9 and TRBJ1-6; 9 nucleotides agree with TRBD1. Losses at the gene ends were 2 bases for V and 10 bases for J; bases not matched to a gene: 3. This CDR3 comprises 14 residues. Germline lookup yields CDR1 SEHNR and CDR2 FQNEAQ (reference sequence). In DNA, the CDR3 is TGTGCCAGCAGCTTAAGCACAGGGGGCTCACCCCTCCACTTT. Translating gives CASSLSTGGSPLHF.

This clonotype has just a few counts. This rearrangement joins TRBV9 to TRBJ2-3; maybe TRBD2 (6 bases). Deletions cut 1 base from V and 4 bases from J, with 13 bases between. The CDR3 is 15 amino acids. The germline V gene has CDR1 SGDLS and CDR2 YYNGEE. This CDR3 is CASSVRTTVADTQYF. CDR3 DNA: TGTGCCAGCAGCGTACGGACTACGGTGGCAGATACGCAGTATTTT.

This clonotype was recorded at least ten times. The J gene is TRBJ2-7, the V gene TRBV6-5; the D is unclear. Per the germline V gene, CDR1 is MNHEY and CDR2 is SVGAGI. With 1 base removed from V and 5 bases from J, the gap between germline ends came to 12 bases. The CDR3 is made up of 14 amino acids. The CDR3 loop reads CASSYLGRLNEQYF. CDR3 nucleotides: TGTGCCAGCAGTTACTTGGGCAGGCTCAACGAGCAGTACTTC.

This clonotype was counted a few times. This chain connects TRBV10-2 to TRBJ1-4; the D gene is possibly TRBD1 (6 bases). V dropped 6 bases and J dropped 7 bases, with 15 bases sitting between them. This CDR3 is built from 14 residues. Germline V gives CDR1 WSHSY, CDR2 SAAADI. The CDR3 DNA follows: TGCGCCAGCAGCGTACAGGGAGGGGGTGAAAAACTGTTTTTT. Translated, it gives CASSVQGGGEKLFF.

This clonotype was seen at least ten times. The chain employs TRBV28 and TRBJ2-1; no clear D. Trimming took 6 bases from V and 0 from J, leaving 9 bases between them. CDR1 and CDR2 (germline): MDHEN, SYDVKM. This CDR3 region has 14 residues. DNA of the CDR3: TGTGCCAGCAGCCACACTCCCTCCTACAATGAGCAGTTCTTC. This translates into CASSHTPSYNEQFF.